The 3 T cell receptor beta chains listed next were all sequenced from one sample in a study of blood T cell repertoires in COVID-19. TCRdb's table, derived via immunoSEQ multiplex PCR, lists solely in-frame clones and lacks some. The table lists over 45,000 clones, around 83% of them singletons. The sequencing input was peripheral blood. Source of these receptors: an older woman with acute or convalescent COVID-19.

This rearrangement joins TRBV30 to TRBJ1-2; no reliable D call. Germline CDR1 GTSNPN, CDR2 SVGIG (reference sequence). V lost 0 bases and J lost 3, with 8 bases in between. CDR3 length: 13 amino acids. The CDR3 sequence: CAWSVYTDYGYTF. DNA of the CDR3: TGTGCCTGGAGTGTCTATACAGACTATGGCTACACCTTC.

This rearrangement joins TRBV29-1 to TRBJ2-5, with D unresolved. Germline V CDR1 and CDR2: SQVTM, ANQGSEA. Trimming removed 6 bases at V and 1 base at J, with 9 bases between. The CDR3 extends over 12 amino acids. CDR3 loop: CSVWAIQETQYF. The CDR3 DNA is TGCAGCGTGTGGGCAATCCAAGAGACCCAGTACTTC.

This chain connects TRBV6-6 to TRBJ2-5, with D maybe TRBD2 (7 bases). V lost 4 bases and J lost 3, with 15 bases in between. Germline V gene sequence: CDR1 MNHNY, CDR2 SVGAGI (reference sequence). CDR3 length: 15 residues. The CDR3 coding sequence is TGTGCCAGCAGTTGGTATCGGGGGGCGGAAGAGACCCAGTACTTC. It yields the protein CASSWYRGAEETQYF.